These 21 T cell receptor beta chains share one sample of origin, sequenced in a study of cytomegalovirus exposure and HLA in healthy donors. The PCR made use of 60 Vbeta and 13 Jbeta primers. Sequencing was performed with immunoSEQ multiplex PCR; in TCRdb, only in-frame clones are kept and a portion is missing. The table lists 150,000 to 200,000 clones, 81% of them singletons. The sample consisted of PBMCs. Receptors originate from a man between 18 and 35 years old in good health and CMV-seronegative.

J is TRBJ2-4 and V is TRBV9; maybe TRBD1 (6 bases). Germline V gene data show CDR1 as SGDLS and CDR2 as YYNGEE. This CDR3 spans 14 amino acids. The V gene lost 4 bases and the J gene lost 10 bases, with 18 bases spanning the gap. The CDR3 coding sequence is TGTGCCAGCAGCCCCGGAAACATACAGGGTATTCAGTACTTC. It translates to CASSPGNIQGIQYF.

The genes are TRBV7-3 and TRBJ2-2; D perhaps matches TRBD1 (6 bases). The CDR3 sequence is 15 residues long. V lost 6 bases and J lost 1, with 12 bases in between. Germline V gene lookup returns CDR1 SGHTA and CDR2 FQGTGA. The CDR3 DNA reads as TGTGCCAGCAGACCAGTAGGGGGGAACACCGGGGAGCTGTTTTTT. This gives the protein CASRPVGGNTGELFF.

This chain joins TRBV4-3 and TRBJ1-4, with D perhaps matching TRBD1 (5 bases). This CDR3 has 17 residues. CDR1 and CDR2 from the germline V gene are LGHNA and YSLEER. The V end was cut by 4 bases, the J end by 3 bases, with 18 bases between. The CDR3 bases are TGCGCCAGCAGCCCCAATAAGGGGTTCTCAGCTAATGAAAAACTGTTTTTT. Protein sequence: CASSPNKGFSANEKLFF.

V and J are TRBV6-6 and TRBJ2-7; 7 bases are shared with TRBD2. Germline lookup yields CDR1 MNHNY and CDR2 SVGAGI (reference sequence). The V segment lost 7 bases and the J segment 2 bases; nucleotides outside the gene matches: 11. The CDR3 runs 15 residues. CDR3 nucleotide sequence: TGTGCCAGCATAGCCGCAGCGGGATTGGCCTACGAGCAGTACTTC. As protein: CASIAAAGLAYEQYF.

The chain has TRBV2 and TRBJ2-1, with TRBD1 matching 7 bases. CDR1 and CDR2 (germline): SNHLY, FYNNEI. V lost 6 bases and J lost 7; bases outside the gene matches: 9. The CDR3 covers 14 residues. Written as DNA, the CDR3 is TGTGCCAGCAGACGGGACAGCCTCGGGAATGAGCAGTTCTTC. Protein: CASRRDSLGNEQFF.

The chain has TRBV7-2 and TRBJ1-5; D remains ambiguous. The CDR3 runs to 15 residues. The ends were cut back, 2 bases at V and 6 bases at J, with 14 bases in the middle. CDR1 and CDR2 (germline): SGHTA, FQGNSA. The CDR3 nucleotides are TGTGCCAGCAGCTTATTAGTCGGTGAGGCTCAGCCCCAGCATTTT. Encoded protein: CASSLLVGEAQPQHF.

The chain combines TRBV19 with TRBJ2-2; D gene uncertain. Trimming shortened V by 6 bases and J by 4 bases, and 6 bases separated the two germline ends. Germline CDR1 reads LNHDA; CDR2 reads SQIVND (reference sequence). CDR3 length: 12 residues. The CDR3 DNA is TGTGCCAGTAGGCGCGCCACCGGGGAGCTGTTTTTT. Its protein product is CASRRATGELFF.

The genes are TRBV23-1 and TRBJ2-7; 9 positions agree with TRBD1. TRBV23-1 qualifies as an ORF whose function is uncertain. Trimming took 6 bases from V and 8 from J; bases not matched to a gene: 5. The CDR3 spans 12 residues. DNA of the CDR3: TGCGCCAGCAGCTTTACAGGGGGCCAGCAGTACTTC. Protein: CASSFTGGQQYF.

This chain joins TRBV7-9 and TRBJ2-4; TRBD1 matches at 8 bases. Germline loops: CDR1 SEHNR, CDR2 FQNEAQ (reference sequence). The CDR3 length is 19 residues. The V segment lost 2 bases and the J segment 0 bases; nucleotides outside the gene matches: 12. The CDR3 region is CASSLPGTGLHLAKNIQYF. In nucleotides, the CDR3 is TGTGCCAGCAGCTTACCCGGGACAGGACTTCATCTAGCCAAAAACATTCAGTACTTC.

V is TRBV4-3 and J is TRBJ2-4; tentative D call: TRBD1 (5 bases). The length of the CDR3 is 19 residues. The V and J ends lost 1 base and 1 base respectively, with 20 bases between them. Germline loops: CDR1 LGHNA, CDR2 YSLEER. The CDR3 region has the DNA TGCGCCAGCAGCCAAGTGGCAGGGTCTGTAGTCGAGGCCAAAAACATTCAGTACTTC. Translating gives CASSQVAGSVVEAKNIQYF.

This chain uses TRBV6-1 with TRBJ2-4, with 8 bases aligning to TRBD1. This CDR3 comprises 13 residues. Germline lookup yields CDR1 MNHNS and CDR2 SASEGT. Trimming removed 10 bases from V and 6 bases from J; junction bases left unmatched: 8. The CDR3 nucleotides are TGTGCCACCCACCGAGACAGGGGAAACATTCAGTACTTC. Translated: CATHRDRGNIQYF.

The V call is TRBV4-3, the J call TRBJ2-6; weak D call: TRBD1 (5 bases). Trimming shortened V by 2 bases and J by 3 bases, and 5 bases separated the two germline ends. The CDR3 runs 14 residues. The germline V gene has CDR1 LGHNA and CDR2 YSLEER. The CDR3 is CASSQQGGANVLTF. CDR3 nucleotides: TGCGCCAGCAGCCAACAGGGTGGGGCCAACGTCCTGACTTTC.

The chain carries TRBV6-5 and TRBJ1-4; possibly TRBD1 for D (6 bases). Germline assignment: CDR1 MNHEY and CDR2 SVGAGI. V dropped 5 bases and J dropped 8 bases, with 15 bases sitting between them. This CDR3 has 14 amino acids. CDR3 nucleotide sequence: TGTGCCAGCAGTCCTACAGGGATCGGCGAAAAACTGTTTTTT. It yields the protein CASSPTGIGEKLFF.

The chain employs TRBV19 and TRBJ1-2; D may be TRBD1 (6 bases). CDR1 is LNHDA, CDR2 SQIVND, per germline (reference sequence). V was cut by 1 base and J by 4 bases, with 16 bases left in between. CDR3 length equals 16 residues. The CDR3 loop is CASSIAPGTSFYGYTF. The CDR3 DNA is TGTGCCAGTAGTATAGCCCCAGGGACATCTTTCTATGGCTACACCTTC.

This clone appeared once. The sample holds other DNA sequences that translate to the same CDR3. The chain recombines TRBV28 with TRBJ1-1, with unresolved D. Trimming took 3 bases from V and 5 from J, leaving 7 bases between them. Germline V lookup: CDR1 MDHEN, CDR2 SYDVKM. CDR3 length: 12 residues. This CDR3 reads CASSFSGTEAFF. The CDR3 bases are TGTGCCAGCAGTTTCTCGGGAACTGAAGCTTTCTTT.

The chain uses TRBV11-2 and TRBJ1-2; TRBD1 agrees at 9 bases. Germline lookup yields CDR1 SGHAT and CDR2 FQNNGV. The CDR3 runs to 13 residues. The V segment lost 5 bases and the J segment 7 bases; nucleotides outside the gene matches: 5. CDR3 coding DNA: TGTGCCAGCAGCGGGACAGGGAAAGGTGGCTACACCTTC. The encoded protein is CASSGTGKGGYTF.

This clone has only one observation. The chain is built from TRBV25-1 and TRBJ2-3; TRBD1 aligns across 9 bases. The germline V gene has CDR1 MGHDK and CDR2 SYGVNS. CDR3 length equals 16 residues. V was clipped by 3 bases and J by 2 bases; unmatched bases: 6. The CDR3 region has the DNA TGTGCCAGCAGTGAGCCGGGACAGGGAAACACAGATACGCAGTATTTT. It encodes CASSEPGQGNTDTQYF.

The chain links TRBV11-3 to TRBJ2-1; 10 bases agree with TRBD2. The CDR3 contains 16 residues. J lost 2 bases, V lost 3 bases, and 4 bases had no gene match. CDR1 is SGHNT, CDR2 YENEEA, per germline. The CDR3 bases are TGTGCCAGCAGCTTTACTAGCGGGGATCCCTACAATGAGCAGTTCTTC. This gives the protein CASSFTSGDPYNEQFF.

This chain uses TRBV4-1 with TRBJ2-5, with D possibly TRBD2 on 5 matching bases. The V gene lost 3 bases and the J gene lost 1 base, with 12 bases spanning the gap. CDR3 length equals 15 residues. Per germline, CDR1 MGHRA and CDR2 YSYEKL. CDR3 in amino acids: CASSQNLGSQETQYF. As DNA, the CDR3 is TGCGCCAGCAGCCAGAACCTAGGGAGCCAAGAGACCCAGTACTTC.

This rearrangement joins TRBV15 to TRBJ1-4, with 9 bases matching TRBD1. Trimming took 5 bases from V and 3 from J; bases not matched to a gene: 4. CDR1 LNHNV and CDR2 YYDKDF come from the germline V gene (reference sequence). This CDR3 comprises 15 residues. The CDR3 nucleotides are TGTGCCACCAGCTGGGGACAGGGTTCTAATGAAAAACTGTTTTTT. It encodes CATSWGQGSNEKLFF.

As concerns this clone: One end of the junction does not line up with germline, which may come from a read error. The CDR3 loop is CASSFLNRGAGGNTVYF. CDR3 nucleotide sequence: TGTGCCAGCAGCTTTTTGAACAGGGGTGCGGGCGGAAACACCGTATATTTT. This chain joins TRBV7-2 and TRBJ1-3, with 7 bases matching TRBD1. CDR1 SGHTA and CDR2 FQGNSA come from the germline V gene. This CDR3 is built from 17 residues.